The 25 T cell receptor beta chains presented below share a single source sample, sequenced in a study of cytomegalovirus exposure and HLA in healthy donors. The PCR made use of 60 Vbeta and 13 Jbeta primers. TCRdb keeps only in-frame clones here, not all; method: immunoSEQ multiplex PCR. The repertoire has some 140,000 clones, 73% of them found once; the top ten carry over 1%. The sequenced sample consisted of PBMCs. The receptor set was obtained from a woman in her thirties or forties in good health and CMV-seronegative.

The rearrangement joins TRBV29-1 to TRBJ1-2; a weak D match, TRBD1 (5 bases). Germline-derived CDR1 and CDR2 are SQVTM and ANQGSEA. Trimming left V 7 bases short and J 4 bases short, with 10 bases between. This CDR3 contains 11 residues. This chain's CDR3 is CSAGGSYGYTF. CDR3 nucleotides: TGCAGCGCCGGGGGTAGCTATGGCTACACCTTC.

The chain joins TRBV28 to TRBJ1-1; 10 positions match TRBD1. Looked up from germline, CDR1 is MDHEN and CDR2 is SYDVKM. The CDR3 has 13 residues. V gave up 8 bases and J gave up 1 base; unmatched junction bases: 1. CDR3 DNA: TGTGCCAGCCGGACAGGGGGGAACACTGAAGCTTTCTTT. Its translation is CASRTGGNTEAFF.

The chain recombines TRBV4-1 with TRBJ1-2, with 7 bases matching TRBD1. Germline CDR1 MGHRA, CDR2 YSYEKL. The junction had 15 bases not matched to a gene; V was cut back by 0 bases and J by 2 bases. The CDR3 length is 19 residues. CDR3 protein: CASSQDWGTEDSMNYGYTF. The CDR3 DNA follows: TGCGCCAGCAGCCAAGACTGGGGGACAGAAGACTCCATGAACTATGGCTACACCTTC.

The V and J genes are TRBV9 and TRBJ2-3; D perhaps matches TRBD2 (7 bases). Germline loops: CDR1 SGDLS, CDR2 YYNGEE. This CDR3 contains 15 residues. V was shortened by 3 bases and J by 4 bases, with 15 bases between the two germline ends. The CDR3 is CASSAARGGADTQYF. As DNA, the CDR3 is TGTGCCAGCAGCGCAGCGAGGGGGGGGGCAGATACGCAGTATTTT.

This chain connects TRBV5-4 to TRBJ2-5, with 7 bases lining up with TRBD2. The CDR3 has 16 amino acids. The germline CDR1 and CDR2 sequences are SGHNT and YYREEE (reference sequence). After removal of 4 bases from V and 3 bases from J, the junction contained 12 bases not matched to a gene. The CDR3 here is CASSIGGRGVEETQYF. The CDR3 DNA sequence: TGTGCCAGCAGCATTGGAGGCCGGGGGGTGGAAGAGACCCAGTACTTC.

The chain uses TRBV11-2 and TRBJ2-1, with D perhaps TRBD2 (7 bases). Trimming removed 1 base at V and 5 bases at J, with 12 bases between. Germline values: CDR1 SGHAT, CDR2 FQNNGV. The CDR3 runs to 15 residues. The CDR3 DNA reads TGTGCCAGCAGCTTAGGCCAGGGGAGGGACAATGAGCAGTTCTTC. Encoded protein: CASSLGQGRDNEQFF.

For the CDR3, the DNA is TGTGCCAGCAGCCCACAGGGGGCTTTTGAAAAACTGTTTTTT. It is translated as CASSPQGAFEKLFF. V usage is TRBV9 and J usage is TRBJ1-4; 9 positions agree with TRBD1. The V segment lost 4 bases and the J segment 7 bases; nucleotides outside the gene matches: 5. The CDR3 loop spans 14 amino acids. Germline V gene lookup returns CDR1 SGDLS and CDR2 YYNGEE.

This clone has only one observation. The chain uses TRBV2 and TRBJ2-1, with TRBD1 identical over 9 bases. The CDR3 sequence is 15 residues long. V was clipped by 7 bases and J by 1 base; unmatched bases: 5. The germline gives CDR1 SNHLY, CDR2 FYNNEI. CDR3 DNA sequence: TGTGCCAGCAAGGGACAGGGAAGGTCCTACAATGAGCAGTTCTTC. This encodes CASKGQGRSYNEQFF.

The rearrangement links TRBV11-2 to TRBJ2-3, with D maybe TRBD1 (5 bases). CDR1 SGHAT and CDR2 FQNNGV come from the germline V gene. There are 11 residues in the CDR3. V lost 5 bases and J 5 bases, leaving 5 bases between the germline ends. The CDR3 spells CASSQGDTQYF. CDR3 nucleotides: TGTGCCAGCAGCCAGGGAGATACGCAGTATTTT. Drawing the rest from reference TRBV11-2 and TRBJ2-3, the complete variable domain is EAGVAQSPRYKIIEKRQSVAFWCNPISGHATLYWYQQILGQGPKLLIQFQNNGVVDDSQLPKDRFSAERLKGVDSTLKIQPAKLEDSAVYLCASSQGDTQYFGPGTRLTVL.

This chain uses TRBV5-1 with TRBJ2-2, with 7 bases fitting TRBD1. V was pared by 0 bases and J by 5 bases, with 4 bases of the junction left unmatched. This CDR3 contains 15 residues. Germline V gene sequence: CDR1 SGHRS, CDR2 YFSETQ. The CDR3: CASSLEAGGTGELFF. CDR3 in DNA: TGCGCCAGCAGCTTGGAGGCAGGGGGTACCGGGGAGCTGTTTTTT.

This clone has a single count. The J gene is TRBJ2-3, the V gene TRBV19; D might be TRBD2 (5 bases). Trimming took 2 bases from V and 2 from J, leaving 14 bases between them. CDR3 length: 16 residues. Germline V gene lookup returns CDR1 LNHDA and CDR2 SQIVND (reference sequence). The DNA for the CDR3 is TGTGCCAGTAGTATAACCGGGGTGAGAGCCACAGATACGCAGTATTTT. It is translated as CASSITGVRATDTQYF.

The V call is TRBV2, the J call TRBJ2-7; 7 bases map to TRBD1. J lost 5 bases, V lost 2 bases, and 3 bases had no gene match. Per germline, CDR1 SNHLY and CDR2 FYNNEI. This CDR3 has 13 residues. For the CDR3, the DNA is TGTGCCAGCAGTGAACGACAGGGCGACGAGCAGTACGTC. This codes for CASSERQGDEQYV.

A few counts support this clone. The chain carries TRBV6-5 and TRBJ1-1; D gene unclear. The ends were cut back, 0 bases at V and 1 base at J, with 3 bases in the middle. CDR1 is MNHEY and CDR2 is SVGAGI in the germline V gene. The CDR3 contains 13 residues. The CDR3 DNA sequence: TGTGCCAGCAGTTACTCCCGGAACACTGAAGCTTTCTTT. As protein: CASSYSRNTEAFF.

V is TRBV11-2 and J is TRBJ2-1; D ambiguous. Trimming left V 2 bases short and J 9 bases short, with 17 bases between. In germline, CDR1 is SGHAT, CDR2 FQNNGV. The CDR3 is 15 residues long. Written as DNA, the CDR3 is TGTGCCAGCAGCTTATCCCCAGGTGTGTGGATTGAGCAGTTCTTC. It codes for CASSLSPGVWIEQFF.

The chain has TRBV7-6 and TRBJ1-4, with 9 bases identical to TRBD1. The V gene's germline CDR1 is SGHVS and CDR2 FNYEAQ. The CDR3 loop spans 15 amino acids. The V and J ends lost 6 bases and 4 bases, in that order; junction bases with no gene match: 6. CDR3 in amino acids: CASSIQGAGNEKLFF. CDR3 in DNA: TGTGCCAGCAGTATACAGGGGGCGGGTAATGAAAAACTGTTTTTT.

This clone has more than one count but fewer than ten. The chain combines TRBV27 with TRBJ1-2, with 8 bases fitting TRBD1. Germline assignment: CDR1 MNHEY and CDR2 SMNVEV (reference sequence). There are 17 residues in the CDR3. V was pared by 2 bases and J by 4 bases, with 12 bases of the junction left unmatched. As DNA, the CDR3 is TGTGCCAGCAGTTTACGCAACACAGGGGGGAAGAGCTATGGCTACACCTTC. Translated, it gives CASSLRNTGGKSYGYTF.

In its sample, this clone was seen a few times. The rearrangement links TRBV6-5 to TRBJ1-4, with a tentative D call TRBD1 (6 bases). V lost 4 bases, J lost 5 bases, and 11 bases lay in between. The CDR3 extends over 14 amino acids. Germline V gene lookup returns CDR1 MNHEY and CDR2 SVGAGI. The CDR3 is CASSLDRVNEKLFF. In DNA, the CDR3 is TGTGCCAGCAGTTTGGACAGAGTAAATGAAAAACTGTTTTTT.

The CDR3 sequence is CASRYGTLETYEQYF. DNA of the CDR3: TGTGCCAGCAGATATGGGACACTAGAAACCTACGAGCAGTACTTC. This sequence joins TRBV6-1 and TRBJ2-7; TRBD1 might be the D (6 bases). The CDR3 has 15 amino acids. Looked up from germline, CDR1 is MNHNS and CDR2 is SASEGT. V was cut by 6 bases and J by 2 bases, with 17 bases left in between.

The chain is built from TRBV6-6 and TRBJ2-7, with 9 bases matching TRBD2. Trimming removed 6 bases from V and 9 bases from J; junction bases left unmatched: 18. The V gene's germline CDR1 is MNHNY and CDR2 SVGAGI (reference sequence). The CDR3 has 16 amino acids. CDR3 nucleotides: TGTGCCAGCAGCCGGGGGCTTGCGGGGGGGGAGGCAGGGCAGTACGTC. Its translation: CASSRGLAGGEAGQYV.

The chain recombines TRBV9 with TRBJ2-1; 10 bases agree with TRBD2. The CDR3 spans 15 residues. V was pared by 0 bases and J by 6 bases, with 3 bases of the junction left unmatched. Germline CDR1 is SGDLS and CDR2 is YYNGEE. CDR3 DNA sequence: TGTGCCAGCAGCGTAGTACTAGCGGGGCGCAATGAGCAGTTCTTC. It yields the protein CASSVVLAGRNEQFF.

The chain combines TRBV12-5 with TRBJ2-7, with D possibly TRBD2 on 6 matching bases. The CDR3 runs 17 residues. The germline V and J ends were trimmed by 2 bases and 3 bases, with 20 bases remaining between them. The germline gives CDR1 LGHNT, CDR2 FRNRAP. CDR3 region: CASGLSGGYRTFYEQYF. The CDR3, as DNA: TGTGCTAGTGGTTTGAGTGGAGGGTATCGGACCTTCTACGAGCAGTACTTC. Full variable domain (remainder filled in from reference TRBV12-5 and TRBJ2-7): DARVTQTPRHKVTEMGQEVTMRCQPILGHNTVFWYRQTMMQGLELLAYFRNRAPLDDSGMPKDRFSAEMPDATLATLKIQPSEPRDSAVYFCASGLSGGYRTFYEQYFGPGTRLTVT.

CDR3 loop: CASSIYRDQPQHF. In DNA, the CDR3 is TGTGCCAGCAGCATCTACAGGGATCAGCCCCAGCATTTT. The chain recombines TRBV28 with TRBJ1-5, with D possibly TRBD1 on 6 matching bases. This CDR3 contains 13 residues. Between the trimmed V and J ends, which lost 6 bases and 5 bases, there was a span of 11 bases. Germline V gene lookup returns CDR1 MDHEN and CDR2 SYDVKM.

The chain joins TRBV5-1 to TRBJ1-2; no clear D. The V and J ends lost 1 base and 1 base respectively, with 14 bases between them. Germline lookup yields CDR1 SGHRS and CDR2 YFSETQ. This CDR3 comprises 16 residues. The CDR3 sequence is CASSLPQTGHNYGYTF. The CDR3 DNA sequence: TGCGCCAGCAGCTTGCCTCAGACTGGTCATAACTATGGCTACACCTTC.

The sample holds one count of this clone. This chain joins TRBV11-2 and TRBJ2-1, with a tentative D call TRBD2 (8 bases). V lost 1 base and J lost 10, with 23 bases in between. CDR3 length: 17 residues. CDR1 is SGHAT, CDR2 FQNNGV, per germline. The CDR3 DNA reads TGTGCCAGCAGCTTAGTAGGGAGGGGACAGCGGGGGCGCGAGCAGTTCTTC. Protein: CASSLVGRGQRGREQFF.

V is TRBV6-5 and J is TRBJ2-1, with D possibly matching TRBD2 (5 bases). In germline, CDR1 is MNHEY, CDR2 SVGAGI. The CDR3 is made up of 16 amino acids. The V and J ends lost 1 base and 0 bases respectively, with 10 bases between them. CDR3 in DNA: TGTGCCAGCAGTTACTTCGGGGATGGCTCCTACAATGAGCAGTTCTTC. This gives the protein CASSYFGDGSYNEQFF.